Listed below are T cell receptor beta chains from one sample, sequenced in a study of cytomegalovirus exposure and HLA in healthy donors. Using immunoSEQ multiplex PCR, the repertoire was profiled, and TCRdb retains in-frame clones only, with some absent. The sample contains approximately 210,000 clones, around 90% of which appear only once. Sequenced material: PBMCs. The receptor source for this set is a woman aged 18-29 years in good health and CMV-seronegative. Both conserved end residues are part of each CDR3. The D gene is left open where the match is weak. Only some rows state a clone size, as once, few, many or a class for expanded clones.

j_call clone_size d_call v_call cdr3_aa cdr3_nt
TRBJ2-2 NA NA TRBV19 CASRKGAGNTGELFF TGTGCCAGTAGGAAAGGGGCAGGGAACACCGGGGAGCTGTTTTTT
TRBJ1-5 NA NA TRBV30 CACGGGNQPQHF TGTGCCTGCGGGGGTGGCAATCAGCCCCAGCATTTT
TRBJ1-1 NA NA TRBV18 CASSPRGGGTEAFF TGTGCCAGCTCACCACGGGGAGGAGGTACTGAAGCTTTCTTT
TRBJ1-1 NA NA TRBV6-5 CASTWGGARNTEAFF TGTGCCAGCACGTGGGGGGGGGCAAGGAACACTGAAGCTTTCTTT
TRBJ2-1 NA TRBD2 TRBV11-3 CASSLVMSSGRREQFF TGTGCCAGCAGCTTAGTGATGTCTAGCGGGAGACGGGAGCAGTTCTTC
TRBJ2-7 NA NA TRBV7-8 CASSLGQAFYEQYF TGTGCCAGCAGCTTAGGACAGGCATTCTACGAGCAGTACTTC
TRBJ1-4 NA NA TRBV18 CASSPVSEGSELFF TGTGCCAGCTCCCCGGTCTCGGAGGGGTCGGAACTGTTTTTT
TRBJ1-1 NA TRBD1 TRBV7-8 CASSRTGTGTTEAFF TGTGCCAGCAGCCGGACCGGGACAGGGACCACTGAAGCTTTCTTT
TRBJ1-3 NA NA TRBV6-5 CASSYRGIPGNTIYF TGTGCCAGCAGTTACCGGGGGATCCCTGGAAACACCATATATTTT
TRBJ2-7 once NA TRBV6-4 CASSREQGGYEQYF TGTGCCAGCAGCCGGGAGCAGGGCGGCTACGAGCAGTACTTC
TRBJ2-1 NA NA TRBV11-3 CASSLVGLAYNEQFF TGTGCCAGCAGCTTAGTGGGACTTGCCTACAATGAGCAGTTCTTC
TRBJ2-3 NA NA TRBV11-3 CASSLGLVLHTDTQYF TGTGCCAGCAGCTTAGGCTTGGTCTTACACACAGATACGCAGTATTTT
TRBJ1-2 NA NA TRBV14 CASSQLQGRGGYTF TGTGCCAGCAGCCAACTTCAGGGAAGGGGTGGCTACACCTTC
TRBJ1-1 NA TRBD1 TRBV10-3 CAISELSGTAPTEAFF TGTGCCATCAGTGAGTTATCCGGGACAGCGCCCACTGAAGCTTTCTTT
TRBJ2-7 NA TRBD1 TRBV7-8 CASSFDLSDDRGRRDECYEQYF TGTGCCAGCAGCTTCGACCTCTCCGACGACAGGGGACGCAGGGACGAATGCTACGAGCAGTACTTC
TRBJ2-7 NA TRBD1 TRBV18 CASSPRTGVYEQYF TGTGCCAGCTCACCACGGACAGGGGTATACGAGCAGTACTTC
TRBJ1-2 NA NA TRBV7-9 CSSSAQGSGYTF TGTTCCAGCAGCGCACAGGGCTCTGGCTACACCTTC
TRBJ2-3 NA NA TRBV4-1 CASSQEGYTDTQYF TGCGCCAGCAGCCAAGAGGGCTACACAGATACGCAGTATTTT
TRBJ2-7 NA NA TRBV5-1 CASSLQDGSYEQYF TGCGCCAGCAGCTTGCAGGATGGGTCCTACGAGCAGTACTTC
TRBJ2-1 NA NA TRBV6-6 CASSRQVRSYNEQFF TGTGCCAGCAGTAGACAGGTTCGGTCCTACAATGAGCAGTTCTTC